The subject of this entry is one TCR beta chain. The junction had 13 bases not matched to a gene; V was cut back by 6 bases and J by 0 bases. The CDR3 is 17 amino acids. CDR1 and CDR2 (germline): LNHDA, SQIVND (reference sequence). This sample was included in a study of blood T cell repertoires in COVID-19. Data came from immunoSEQ multiplex PCR; TCRdb stores just in-frame clones and leaves some out. The table lists around 380,000 clones, roughly four fifths of them singletons. The origin of this receptor is a human donor with acute or convalescent COVID-19. The donor label of this sample is uncertain. This chain links TRBV19 with TRBJ1-2, with TRBD1 matching 7 bases. The material sequenced was peripheral blood. The chain's CDR3 is CASSRSSSTGTNYGYTF. The CDR3 coding sequence is TGTGCCAGTAGCCGGTCCTCCTCGACAGGGACTAACTATGGCTACACCTTC.